This T cell receptor beta chain is from a study of siplizumab effects on memory and regulatory T cells. A word on this clone: Its antigen remains unidentified.

Findings and caveats of the study: Naive T cells seemed more diverse than memory cells; they also seemed major alloresponse contributors.

Some clones are missing from TCRdb's copy, which holds only in-frame ones; the method was immunoSEQ multiplex PCR. The sample lists some 100,000 clones, 80% to 95% occurring once. The CDR3 covers 15 residues. V was pared by 0 bases and J by 7 bases, with 6 bases of the junction left unmatched. Germline values: CDR1 SGHRS, CDR2 YFSETQ. The sequenced material came from non-Treg CD4+ T cells sorted from blood. This receptor was identified in a human donor in good health. The rearrangement uses TRBV5-1 and TRBJ1-5; TRBD1 aligns across 8 bases. CDR3 loop: CASSLEAGGSQPQHF. The CDR3 DNA sequence: TGCGCCAGCAGCTTGGAAGCAGGGGGCAGCCAGCCCCAGCATTTT.